These 13 T cell receptor beta chains share one sample of origin, sequenced in a study of human T cells and chemical hapten exposure. Time point described: patch test 3, about 24 weeks after DPC sensitization. As for treatment: therapeutic diphenylcyclopropenone sensitization with weekly scalp DPC. Each CDR3 protein is one row after TCRdb ran MiXCR on the RACE reads. The sample contains over 150,000 distinct CDR3 sequences, about a quarter of which appear only once. The sample consisted of whole blood, taken in connection with sensitization to the hapten diphenylcyclopropenone (DPC). The receptors shown here come from a woman aged 18-35 years with alopecia areata. Some clones in this sample may be carry-over from other donors' samples.

This clonotype was seen more than once but under ten times. V usage is TRBV9 and J usage is TRBJ2-7; D gene uncertain. Germline CDR1 SGDLS, CDR2 YYNGEE. The CDR3 runs to 13 residues. Trimming took off 4 bases at V and 9 bases at J, with 17 bases between the two ends. CDR3 nucleotide sequence: TGTGCCAGCAGCCCCCCCGGGCAGGTCGGGCAGTACTTC. Translation gives CASSPPGQVGQYF. Combining the CDR3 with reference TRBV9 and TRBJ2-7 gives the whole variable domain DSGVTQTPKHLITATGQRVTLRCSPRSGDLSVYWYQQSLDQGLQFLIQYYNGEERAKGNILERFSAQQFPDLHSELNLSSLELGDSALYFCASSPPGQVGQYFGPGTRLTVT.

The genes are TRBV7-9 and TRBJ2-3; D not resolved. Trimming pared 3 bases from V and 2 bases from J, leaving 9 bases between. CDR3 length: 14 amino acids. Germline lookup yields CDR1 SEHNR and CDR2 FQNEAQ (reference sequence). Here the CDR3 reads CASSFGQFTDTQYF. Written as DNA, the CDR3 is TGTGCCAGCAGCTTTGGTCAATTCACAGATACGCAGTATTTT.

The chain couples TRBV10-2 to TRBJ1-6; D perhaps matches TRBD1 (5 bases). Germline-derived CDR1 and CDR2 are WSHSY and SAAADI. CDR3 length: 14 residues. V gave up 4 bases and J gave up 10 bases, with 14 bases separating them. In nucleotides, the CDR3 is TGCGCCAGCAGTGTTGGGGGGGGAGAATCACCCCTCCACTTT. Its translation: CASSVGGGESPLHF.

The genes are TRBV29-1 and TRBJ2-1; D is unresolved. Germline-derived CDR1 and CDR2 are SQVTM and ANQGSEA. The CDR3 spans 12 residues. In DNA form, the CDR3 reads TGCAGTTTCACGGTTGGCTACAATGAGCAGTTCTTC. This sequence encodes CSFTVGYNEQFF.

This clonotype ranks as medium-sized (0.01 to 0.1%). The chain joins TRBV2 to TRBJ2-5, with D perhaps being TRBD1 or TRBD2 (7 bases each). CDR1 and CDR2 from the germline V gene are SNHLY and FYNNEI. This CDR3 spans 15 amino acids. Trimming stripped 3 bases from V and 4 bases from J, with 15 bases between. In DNA form, the CDR3 reads TGTGCCAGCAGTGATTTAAGCAGGGGGGGAGAGACCCAGTACTTC. It is translated as CASSDLSRGGETQYF.

This clonotype has just a few counts. V usage is TRBV15 and J usage is TRBJ1-2; D may be TRBD1 (5 bases). From germline, CDR1 is LNHNV and CDR2 YYDKDF (reference sequence). V lost 0 bases, J lost 4 bases, and 9 bases lay in between. This CDR3 region has 14 residues. CDR3 loop: CATSREGLGYGYTF. The DNA of the CDR3 is TGTGCCACCAGCAGAGAGGGGCTTGGCTATGGCTACACCTTC.

The chain combines TRBV20-1 with TRBJ1-1; no clear D. Germline CDR1 is DFQATT and CDR2 is SNEGSKA (reference sequence). V dropped 7 bases and J dropped 6 bases, with 12 bases sitting between them. There are 11 residues in the CDR3. The CDR3 nucleotides read TGCAGTGTCTCCTGGAGCGCTGAAGCTTTCTTT. This translates into CSVSWSAEAFF.

The CDR3 is CASSGVLQATNEKLFF. In nucleotides, the CDR3 is TGTGCCAGCAGTGGGGTTTTACAGGCAACTAATGAAAAACTGTTTTTT. V usage is TRBV6-1 and J usage is TRBJ1-4; TRBD1 might be the D (5 bases). The V gene's germline CDR1 is MNHNS and CDR2 SASEGT. This CDR3 has 16 amino acids. V lost 4 bases and J lost 0, with 12 bases in between.

The chain uses TRBV20-1 and TRBJ2-1; D is undetermined. The CDR3 sequence is 13 residues long. The V end lost 8 bases, the J end lost 2 bases, and 13 bases lay between the germline ends. CDR1 and CDR2 (germline): DFQATT, SNEGSKA (reference sequence). For the CDR3, the DNA is TGCAGTCCATCCGGCCACGCCTACAATGAGCAGTTCTTC. This gives the protein CSPSGHAYNEQFF.

The chain is built from TRBV10-3 and TRBJ1-2; TRBD1 agrees at 8 bases. Germline lookup yields CDR1 ENHRY and CDR2 SYGVKD. This CDR3 is 13 amino acids long. V dropped 5 bases and J dropped 3; count of bases not matched to a gene: 2. The CDR3 loop is CAISPTGDYGYTF. For the CDR3, the DNA is TGTGCCATCAGTCCGACAGGGGACTATGGCTACACCTTC.

This clonotype was seen more than once but under ten times. J is TRBJ2-5 and V is TRBV7-2; D gene ambiguous. Germline V gives CDR1 SGHTA, CDR2 FQGNSA. V was cut by 3 bases and J by 1 base, with 9 bases left in between. The CDR3 runs to 14 residues. The CDR3 nucleotides are TGTGCCAGCAGCTTTTTCGGCCGCCAAGAGACCCAGTACTTC. This translates into CASSFFGRQETQYF.

The V and J genes are TRBV20-1 and TRBJ1-4, with a weak D call TRBD1 (5 bases). The V end lost 3 bases, the J end lost 5 bases, and 13 bases lay between the germline ends. Germline V CDR1 and CDR2: DFQATT, SNEGSKA (reference sequence). The CDR3 extends over 14 amino acids. In DNA form, the CDR3 reads TGCAGTGCTAGTGACTCCGGGGCGAATGAAAAACTGTTTTTT. It encodes CSASDSGANEKLFF.

The rearrangement links TRBV10-2 to TRBJ1-5, with 7 bases that match TRBD1. In germline, CDR1 is WSHSY, CDR2 SAAADI. J gave up 4 bases and V 7 bases, and 4 bases lay outside the gene matches. CDR3 length: 13 amino acids. DNA of the CDR3: TGCGCCAGCACGCCGACAGGGAATCAGCCCCAGCATTTT. Translation: CASTPTGNQPQHF.